Detailed here is one T cell receptor beta chain. Antigen specificity is unknown. The CDR3 runs 14 residues. Germline V gene data show CDR1 as SGHRS and CDR2 as YFSETQ. Each sample's input was approximately 270 ng genomic DNA, 35,000 to 40,000 genome equivalents. One tube held mixed TRB-A and TRB-B primer pools for touch-down PCR. TCRdb reworked the multiplex PCR reads into one entry per CDR3 protein, no DNA. The sample features under 13,000 distinct CDR3 sequences, with around a third in its top ten. This sample was included in a study of T cell clusters in autoimmune cytopenias. General study results and limits: Physiological T cell clusters of healthy donors were apparently absent in primary autoimmune cytopenia patients.

These data were likewise used in another study, on T cell repertoires in aging, cancer and after chemotherapy. That report adds: Healthy donor repertoires were recorded over several months to years and showed clear clonal overlap. Median generation probability rose over the chemotherapy interval in each cancer cohort, suggesting rebound thymic output.

The specimen sequenced was peripheral blood. The receptor was isolated from a human donor in good health. V is TRBV5-1 and J is TRBJ2-3. The CDR3 protein is CASRPDATTDTQYF.